This is a list of T cell receptor beta chains from one sample in a study of T cell changes during pregnancy in multiple sclerosis. TCRdb's copy holds only in-frame clones and misses some; the assay was immunoSEQ multiplex PCR. The sample yields approximately 84,000 clones, about 95% seen once. Source: peripheral blood, taken in the third trimester of pregnancy. The receptor source for this set is a female donor with multiple sclerosis, enrolled in a pregnancy study. Each CDR3 is given with its conserved first and last residue. Fields, in order: J gene, clone size, D gene, V gene, CDR3 protein, CDR3 DNA. The D gene is left open where the match is weak. Clone size, where shown, is once, few, many, or a class for clones that have expanded.

J: TRBJ2-3
size: .
D: TRBD1
V: TRBV13
CDR3: CASSVRNPGTETQYF
DNA: TGTGCCAGCAGCGTTCGAAATCCCGGGACAGAGACGCAGTATTTT

J: TRBJ2-7
size: .
D: TRBD1
V: TRBV6-5
CDR3: CASSLGQGAGEQYF
DNA: TGTGCCAGCAGTTTGGGGCAGGGGGCTGGCGAGCAGTACTTC

J: TRBJ1-1
size: .
D: .
V: TRBV9
CDR3: CASSVGGAGNTEAFF
DNA: TGTGCCAGCAGCGTAGGGGGCGCAGGGAACACTGAAGCTTTCTTT

J: TRBJ2-2
size: few
D: TRBD2
V: TRBV9
CDR3: CASSPLAGGTGELFF
DNA: TGTGCCAGCAGCCCGTTAGCGGGGGGGACCGGGGAGCTGTTTTTT

J: TRBJ1-1
size: .
D: .
V: TRBV5-1
CDR3: CASSFSSTGYTEAFF
DNA: TGCGCCAGCAGTTTTTCAAGTACCGGGTACACTGAAGCTTTCTTT

J: TRBJ1-1
size: .
D: .
V: TRBV6-6
CDR3: CASSSFSDTEAFF
DNA: TGTGCCAGCAGTTCGTTCTCGGACACTGAAGCTTTCTTT

J: TRBJ1-1
size: .
D: .
V: TRBV27
CDR3: CASSQGPTTEAFF
DNA: TGTGCCAGCAGCCAGGGGCCGACCACTGAAGCTTTCTTT

J: TRBJ2-1
size: .
D: TRBD2
V: TRBV11-3
CDR3: CASSLSLAGFNEQFF
DNA: TGTGCCAGCAGCTTAAGTCTAGCGGGGTTCAATGAGCAGTTCTTC

J: TRBJ2-2
size: .
D: .
V: TRBV4-2
CDR3: CASSPRSADGELFF
DNA: TGTGCCAGCAGCCCCCGCAGCGCAGACGGGGAGCTGTTTTTT

J: TRBJ1-3
size: .
D: TRBD1
V: TRBV7-9
CDR3: CASSTRTGGIYPGNTIYF
DNA: TGTGCCAGCAGCACTCGGACAGGGGGAATCTATCCTGGAAACACCATATATTTT

J: TRBJ2-5
size: .
D: .
V: TRBV2
CDR3: CASSSQETQYF
DNA: TGTGCCAGCTCCAGCCAAGAGACCCAGTACTTC

J: TRBJ1-1
size: .
D: .
V: TRBV5-1
CDR3: CASSSDSMNTEAFF
DNA: TGCGCCAGCAGCTCCGACAGCATGAACACTGAAGCTTTCTTT

J: TRBJ2-7
size: .
D: .
V: TRBV27
CDR3: CASSSRAGDREQYF
DNA: TGTGCCAGCAGTTCCCGGGCAGGGGATCGCGAGCAGTACTTC

J: TRBJ1-5
size: .
D: .
V: TRBV7-9
CDR3: CASSLGQGSQPQHF
DNA: TGTGCCAGCAGCTTGGGGCAGGGGAGTCAGCCCCAGCATTTT

J: TRBJ2-5
size: .
D: .
V: TRBV11-1
CDR3: CASSRVVRGETQYF
DNA: TGTGCCAGCAGCCGTGTTGTGCGGGGTGAGACCCAGTACTTC

J: TRBJ2-7
size: once
D: .
V: TRBV13
CDR3: CASSLSAGASSYEQYF
DNA: TGTGCCAGCAGCTTAAGCGCAGGGGCATCCTCCTACGAGCAGTACTTC

J: TRBJ1-4
size: once
D: .
V: TRBV28
CDR3: CASSLATPKTNEKLFF
DNA: TGTGCCAGCAGTTTAGCTACTCCAAAAACTAATGAAAAACTGTTTTTT

J: TRBJ2-7
size: .
D: TRBD2
V: TRBV9
CDR3: CASSVSSGGYEQYF
DNA: TGTGCCAGCAGCGTCTCTAGCGGGGGCTACGAGCAGTACTTC

J: TRBJ2-3
size: .
D: TRBD2
V: TRBV2
CDR3: CASIAGGRTDTQYF
DNA: TGTGCCAGCATCGCGGGGGGCCGCACAGATACGCAGTATTTT

J: TRBJ2-1
size: .
D: TRBD2
V: TRBV5-1
CDR3: CASSFDPPLAGAQSNNEQFF
DNA: TGCGCCAGCAGCTTCGACCCTCCTCTAGCGGGGGCGCAATCTAACAATGAGCAGTTCTTC

J: TRBJ2-5
size: once
D: .
V: TRBV9
CDR3: CASSVEYGGETQYF
DNA: TGTGCCAGCAGCGTAGAGTATGGCGGAGAGACCCAGTACTTC

J: TRBJ1-2
size: .
D: TRBD1
V: TRBV19
CDR3: CASSLRLDRGLAANYGYTF
DNA: TGTGCCAGTAGCCTGAGACTCGACAGGGGGCTCGCGGCTAACTATGGCTACACCTTC

J: TRBJ1-5
size: .
D: .
V: TRBV18
CDR3: CASSRGGNQPQHF
DNA: TGTGCCAGCTCGCGGGGAGGCAATCAGCCCCAGCATTTT

J: TRBJ2-3
size: once
D: TRBD2
V: TRBV27
CDR3: CASRRTSGTDTQYF
DNA: TGTGCCAGCAGGCGGACTAGCGGAACAGATACGCAGTATTTT

J: TRBJ2-4
size: .
D: .
V: TRBV18
CDR3: CASSLTTGAVKNIQYF
DNA: TGTGCCAGCTCTCTCACGACAGGAGCAGTCAAAAACATTCAGTACTTC

J: TRBJ2-7
size: .
D: .
V: TRBV5-1
CDR3: CASSRGSPYEQYF
DNA: TGCGCCAGCAGCAGGGGCAGTCCCTACGAGCAGTACTTC

J: TRBJ2-1
size: .
D: TRBD2
V: TRBV5-6
CDR3: CASSYMTSGGFNEQFF
DNA: TGTGCCAGCAGCTATATGACTAGCGGGGGGTTCAATGAGCAGTTCTTC

J: TRBJ2-5
size: .
D: .
V: TRBV27
CDR3: CASSFLGTSQGGTQYF
DNA: TGTGCCAGCAGTTTTTTGGGGACATCGCAGGGGGGGACCCAGTACTTC

J: TRBJ2-5
size: .
D: .
V: TRBV13
CDR3: CASSLGGRETQYF
DNA: TGTGCCAGCAGCTTGGGGGGAAGAGAGACCCAGTACTTC

J: TRBJ1-1
size: .
D: .
V: TRBV4-1
CDR3: CASSQDKGANTLEAFF
DNA: TGCGCCAGCAGCCAAGATAAGGGAGCAAACACACTCGAAGCTTTCTTT

J: TRBJ2-3
size: .
D: TRBD1
V: TRBV5-6
CDR3: CASSLNSRGLTDTQYF
DNA: TGTGCCAGCAGCTTGAATTCCAGGGGGCTTACAGATACGCAGTATTTT

J: TRBJ1-1
size: .
D: .
V: TRBV13
CDR3: CASSLLLGSGTEAFF
DNA: TGTGCCAGCAGCTTATTGCTAGGGAGCGGCACTGAAGCTTTCTTT

J: TRBJ2-7
size: .
D: TRBD1
V: TRBV9
CDR3: CASSVDPRQGASYEQYF
DNA: TGTGCCAGCAGCGTAGATCCCAGACAGGGGGCTTCCTACGAGCAGTACTTC

J: TRBJ2-7
size: once
D: .
V: TRBV18
CDR3: CASSPDRSSYEQYF
DNA: TGTGCCAGCTCACCTGACAGGAGTTCCTACGAGCAGTACTTC

J: TRBJ1-1
size: .
D: TRBD1
V: TRBV9
CDR3: CASSLGQGGTEAFF
DNA: TGTGCCAGCAGCCTAGGACAGGGTGGCACTGAAGCTTTCTTT

J: TRBJ2-5
size: once
D: .
V: TRBV27
CDR3: CASSPPAEETQYF
DNA: TGTGCCAGCAGTCCACCAGCGGAAGAGACCCAGTACTTC

J: TRBJ1-5
size: .
D: TRBD1
V: TRBV6-1
CDR3: CASSEETGDSQPQHF
DNA: TGTGCCAGCAGTGAAGAGACAGGGGATAGTCAGCCCCAGCATTTT

J: TRBJ1-4
size: once
D: TRBD1
V: TRBV11-1
CDR3: CASSPTGANEKLFF
DNA: TGTGCCAGCAGTCCTACAGGGGCTAATGAAAAACTGTTTTTT

J: TRBJ2-7
size: .
D: TRBD2
V: TRBV7-2
CDR3: CASSLSRDYSSYEQYF
DNA: TGTGCCAGCAGCCTGAGCCGGGACTACTCCTCCTACGAGCAGTACTTC

J: TRBJ1-2
size: .
D: TRBD1
V: TRBV30
CDR3: CAWKPRDRANYGYTF
DNA: TGTGCCTGGAAGCCCCGGGACAGAGCTAACTATGGCTACACCTTC

J: TRBJ2-3
size: .
D: .
V: TRBV16
CDR3: CASSPIHRDTGSDTQYF
DNA: TGTGCCAGCAGCCCGATTCACAGGGACACCGGTTCGGATACGCAGTATTTT

J: TRBJ2-2
size: once
D: TRBD1
V: TRBV2
CDR3: CASSGRTGDAGELFF
DNA: TGTGCCAGCAGTGGGCGGACAGGGGACGCCGGGGAGCTGTTTTTT

J: TRBJ2-7
size: .
D: .
V: TRBV12-5
CDR3: CASGLTGYEQYF
DNA: TGTGCTAGTGGTCTTACAGGCTACGAGCAGTACTTC

J: TRBJ2-5
size: .
D: .
V: TRBV5-4
CDR3: CASSLEVLGGETQYF
DNA: TGTGCCAGCAGCTTGGAGGTTTTAGGGGGAGAGACCCAGTACTTC

J: TRBJ1-2
size: once
D: .
V: TRBV27
CDR3: CASRPGQHYGYTF
DNA: TGTGCCAGCAGGCCAGGACAACACTATGGCTACACCTTC

J: TRBJ1-4
size: once
D: TRBD1
V: TRBV5-1
CDR3: CASNPTGGNEKLFF
DNA: TGCGCCAGCAACCCGACAGGGGGGAATGAAAAACTGTTTTTT

J: TRBJ1-3
size: .
D: TRBD1
V: TRBV19
CDR3: CASIRTGDLVSGNTIYF
DNA: TGTGCCAGTATAAGGACAGGGGACCTTGTCTCTGGAAACACCATATATTTT